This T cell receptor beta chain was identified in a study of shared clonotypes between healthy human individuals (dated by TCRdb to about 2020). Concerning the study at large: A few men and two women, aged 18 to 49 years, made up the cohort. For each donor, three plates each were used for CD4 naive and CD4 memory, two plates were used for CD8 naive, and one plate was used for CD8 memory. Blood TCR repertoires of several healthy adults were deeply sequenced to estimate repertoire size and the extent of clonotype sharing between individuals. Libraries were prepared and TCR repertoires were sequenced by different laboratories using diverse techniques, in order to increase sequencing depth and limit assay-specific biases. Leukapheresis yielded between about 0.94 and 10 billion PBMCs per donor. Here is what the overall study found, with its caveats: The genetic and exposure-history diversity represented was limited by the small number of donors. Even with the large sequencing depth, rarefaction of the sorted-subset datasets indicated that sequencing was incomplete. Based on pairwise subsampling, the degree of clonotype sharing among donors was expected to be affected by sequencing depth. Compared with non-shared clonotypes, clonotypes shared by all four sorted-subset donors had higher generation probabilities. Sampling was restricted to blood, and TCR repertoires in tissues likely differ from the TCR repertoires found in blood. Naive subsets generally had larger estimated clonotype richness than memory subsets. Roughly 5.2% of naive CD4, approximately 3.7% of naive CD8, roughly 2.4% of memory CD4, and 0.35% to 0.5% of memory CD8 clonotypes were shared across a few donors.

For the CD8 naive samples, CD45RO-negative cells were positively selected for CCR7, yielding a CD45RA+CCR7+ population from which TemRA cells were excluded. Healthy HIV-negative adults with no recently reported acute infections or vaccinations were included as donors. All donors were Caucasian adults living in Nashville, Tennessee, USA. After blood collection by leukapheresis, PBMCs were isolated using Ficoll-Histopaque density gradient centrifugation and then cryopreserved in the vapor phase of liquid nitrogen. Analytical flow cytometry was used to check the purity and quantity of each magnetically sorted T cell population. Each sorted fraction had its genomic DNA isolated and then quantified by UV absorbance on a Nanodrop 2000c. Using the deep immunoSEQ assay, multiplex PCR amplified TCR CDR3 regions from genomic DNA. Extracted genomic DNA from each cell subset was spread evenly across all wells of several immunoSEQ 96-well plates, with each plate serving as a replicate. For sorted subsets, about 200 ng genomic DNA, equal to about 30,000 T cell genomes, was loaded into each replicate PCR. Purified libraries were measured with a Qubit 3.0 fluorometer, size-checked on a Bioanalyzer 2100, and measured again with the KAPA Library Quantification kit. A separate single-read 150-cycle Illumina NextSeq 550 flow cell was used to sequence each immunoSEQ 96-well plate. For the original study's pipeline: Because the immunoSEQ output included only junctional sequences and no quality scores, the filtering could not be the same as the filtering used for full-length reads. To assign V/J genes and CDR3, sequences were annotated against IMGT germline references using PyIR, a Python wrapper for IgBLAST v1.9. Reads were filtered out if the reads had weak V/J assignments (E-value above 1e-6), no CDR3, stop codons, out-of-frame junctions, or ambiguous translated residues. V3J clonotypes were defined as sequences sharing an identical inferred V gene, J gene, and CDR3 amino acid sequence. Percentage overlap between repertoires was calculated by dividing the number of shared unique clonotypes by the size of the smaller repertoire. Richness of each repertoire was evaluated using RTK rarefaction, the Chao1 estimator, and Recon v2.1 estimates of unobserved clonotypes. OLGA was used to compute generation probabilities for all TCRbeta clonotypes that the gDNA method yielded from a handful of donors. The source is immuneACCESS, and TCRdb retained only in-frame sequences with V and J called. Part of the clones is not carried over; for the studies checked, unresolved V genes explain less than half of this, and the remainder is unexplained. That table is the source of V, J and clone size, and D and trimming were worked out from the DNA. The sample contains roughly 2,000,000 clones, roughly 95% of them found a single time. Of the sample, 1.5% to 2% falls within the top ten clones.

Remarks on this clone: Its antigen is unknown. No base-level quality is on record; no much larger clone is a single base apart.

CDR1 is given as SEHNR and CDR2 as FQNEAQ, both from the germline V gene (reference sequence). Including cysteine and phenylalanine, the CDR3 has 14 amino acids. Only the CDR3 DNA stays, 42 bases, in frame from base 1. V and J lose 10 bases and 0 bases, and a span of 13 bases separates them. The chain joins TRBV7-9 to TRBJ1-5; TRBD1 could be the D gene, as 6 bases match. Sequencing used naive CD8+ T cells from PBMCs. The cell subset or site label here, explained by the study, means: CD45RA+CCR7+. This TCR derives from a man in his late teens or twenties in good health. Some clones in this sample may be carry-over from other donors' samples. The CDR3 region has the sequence CATEGGYSNQPQHF. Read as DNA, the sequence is TGTGCCACCGAAGGGGGTTATAGCAATCAGCCCCAGCATTTT. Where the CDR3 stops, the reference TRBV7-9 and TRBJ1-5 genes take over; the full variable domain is DTGVSQNPRHKITKRGQNVTFRCDPISEHNRLYWYRQTLGQGPEFLTYFQNEAQLEKSRLLSDRFSAERPKGSFSTLEIQRTEQGDSAMYLCATEGGYSNQPQHFGDGTRLSIL.